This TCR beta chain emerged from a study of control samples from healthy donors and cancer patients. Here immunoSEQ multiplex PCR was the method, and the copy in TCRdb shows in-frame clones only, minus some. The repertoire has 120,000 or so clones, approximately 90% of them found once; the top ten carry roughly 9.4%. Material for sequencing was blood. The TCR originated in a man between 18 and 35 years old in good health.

As DNA, the CDR3 is TGTGCCAGCAGTAACAGACAACTCAATCAGCCCCAGCATTTT. Amino acids: CASSNRQLNQPQHF. The chain links TRBV6-5 to TRBJ1-5; D gene ambiguous. CDR3 length: 14 residues. V lost 5 bases to trimming and J lost 3 bases, with 11 bases between them. Germline V lookup: CDR1 MNHEY, CDR2 SVGAGI.